A single sample is the source of the 5 T cell receptor beta chains below, sequenced in a study of monozygotic twins with inflammatory bowel disease. TCRdb re-called the 5' RACE reads and gives one entry per CDR3 protein, without DNA. The repertoire shows roughly 300,000 distinct CDR3 sequences; the top ten hold 5% to 6%. The sequencing sample was made of blood. The receptors were sampled from a human donor with ulcerative colitis or Crohn's disease, or a healthy co-twin of an affected twin (not recorded which).

This rearrangement joins TRBV7-7 to TRBJ2-2; absent DNA, TCRdb's TRBD1 call cannot be checked. The germline V gene has CDR1 SSHAT and CDR2 FNYEAQ (reference sequence). The CDR3 loop spans 16 amino acids. CDR3 sequence: CASSPTDQGHTGELFF.

The chain combines TRBV5-1 with TRBJ2-7; no DNA is available, so the TRBD1 call from TCRdb remains unchecked. The V gene's germline CDR1 is SGHRS and CDR2 YFSETQ. The CDR3 has 15 amino acids. The CDR3 sequence is CASSPTLRDSYEQYF. The whole variable domain, filled in from reference TRBV5-1 and TRBJ2-7, reads KAGVTQTPRYLIKTRGQQVTLSCSPISGHRSVSWYQQTPGQGLQFLFEYFSETQRNKGNFPGRFSGRQFSNSRSEMNVSTLELGDSALYLCASSPTLRDSYEQYFGPGTRLTVT.

V is TRBV3-1 and J is TRBJ2-1; TCRdb selects TRBD2, and the lack of DNA leaves this call unchecked. CDR1 is LGHDT and CDR2 is YNNKEL in the germline V gene (reference sequence). CDR3 size: 16 residues. Here the CDR3 reads CASSQVLLVKGNEQFF.

The chain carries TRBV5-1 and TRBJ2-3; absent DNA, TCRdb's TRBD1 call cannot be checked. Germline V gene data show CDR1 as SGHRS and CDR2 as YFSETQ. CDR3 length: 14 residues. CDR3 protein: CASSLTDPGDTQYF.

The V gene is TRBV27, the J gene TRBJ2-7; the TRBD1 assignment by TCRdb is unverifiable without DNA. Germline V lookup: CDR1 MNHEY, CDR2 SMNVEV (reference sequence). The CDR3 loop spans 14 amino acids. The CDR3 spells CASSPTKGQYEQYF.